This T cell receptor beta chain appears in the sequencing data of a study of regulatory T cells in long-lasting Graves disease. Overall study findings and caveats: Lower TCR diversity was seen in persistent Graves' patients than in newly diagnosed ones. Comparison showed that persistent patients shared more public clonotypes (under 3,000) than new patients (approximately 1,000).

Sample time point: newly diagnosed GD, antithyroid drugs for less than 3 months. Following extraction of RNA from PBMCs, that RNA was used to make the TCR library. Arm-PCR of CDR3 regions and iRepertoire HTBI primers were the basis on which TCR beta libraries were built. TCRdb redid the calling of the multiplex PCR reads with MiXCR, one entry per CDR3 protein. The table includes around 480,000 distinct CDR3 sequences, 15% to 20% detected once. A few counts support this clonotype. Its antigen is not identified. With V trimmed by 3 bases and J by 1 base, 7 bases remained unmatched. The V gene's germline CDR1 is KGHSH and CDR2 LQKENI. The CDR3 is 16 residues long. The same data also went into a second study, on T cells in Graves' hyperthyroidism and ophthalmopathy. As that study records: Initially, a first-round RT-PCR of the TCR CDR3 employed the HTBI primer set.

The sequenced sample was peripheral blood mononuclear cells (PBMCs), obtained at new diagnosis, from a patient treated with antithyroid drugs. This clonotype was obtained from a woman aged 40-60 years with Graves disease. The V call is TRBV18, the J call TRBJ2-3; 7 bases are a match to TRBD2. The CDR3 coding sequence is TGTGCCAGCTCACCTACGTACAGCGGGGGCACAGATACGCAGTATTTT. Amino acids: CASSPTYSGGTDTQYF.